This TCR beta chain is from a study of T cell responses to AZD1222 COVID-19 vaccine. The CDR3 is made up of 17 amino acids. Deletions cut 6 bases from V and 6 bases from J, with 24 bases between. Germline V lookup: CDR1 MNHEY, CDR2 SMNVEV (reference sequence). Concerning this clone itself: The antigen remains undetermined.

Sequencing used immunoSEQ multiplex PCR; TCRdb keeps in-frame clones, though not all of them. This table has fewer than 110,000 clones, around 92% appearing once. Overall study results and limits: Spike-specific TCR repertoires showed rising breadth and depth after two AZD1222 doses. With dominance at 160-218 and 743-854, vaccine-associated CD4 TCRs spanned spike. Baseline testing showed seropositivity in only a handful of AZD1222 recipients.

The gene calls are TRBV27 and TRBJ1-5; possibly TRBD1 for D (6 bases). This TCR was sampled from an adult in good health. The sample was peripheral blood, taken on day 0 of AZD1222 vaccination. CDR3 bases: TGTGCCAGCAGGCGATTCTACGCACAGGGCCCCACTCAGCCCCAGCATTTT. Residues: CASRRFYAQGPTQPQHF.